These 22 T cell receptor beta chains came from one sample sequenced in a study of radiotherapy plus CTLA-4 blockade in lung cancer. Libraries were prepared by immunoSEQ multiplex PCR; TCRdb keeps only in-frame clonotypes and omits some of them. The data contain about 32,000 clones, 85% of them singletons. The sequenced sample was peripheral blood, obtained from a patient treated with radiotherapy plus ipilimumab. Source of these receptors: a human donor with non-small cell lung cancer who had stable disease on radiotherapy plus ipilimumab.

The gene calls are TRBV9 and TRBJ1-6, with a tentative D call TRBD1 (6 bases). From germline, CDR1 is SGDLS and CDR2 YYNGEE. This CDR3 region has 15 residues. V was pared by 3 bases and J by 7 bases, with 14 bases between. The CDR3 region is CASSAQGIGNSPLHF. The CDR3 nucleotides read TGTGCCAGCAGCGCACAGGGTATCGGGAATTCACCCCTCCACTTT.

The V call is TRBV4-3, the J call TRBJ2-6; unclear D gene. V lost 0 bases, J lost 0 bases, and 3 bases lay in between. There are 15 residues in the CDR3. CDR1 is LGHNA, CDR2 YSLEER, per germline. In nucleotides, the CDR3 is TGCGCCAGCAGCCAAGATCTCTCTGGGGCCAACGTCCTGACTTTC. As protein: CASSQDLSGANVLTF.

The chain uses TRBV7-9 and TRBJ1-2; 10 positions agree with TRBD1. The V gene end was trimmed by 7 bases and the J gene end by 4 bases; junction bases not matched to a gene: 18. The length of the CDR3 is 18 residues. The germline CDR1 and CDR2 sequences are SEHNR and FQNEAQ (reference sequence). This CDR3 is CASTYYLTGGYEGYGYTF. The CDR3 region has the DNA TGTGCCAGCACCTACTACTTGACAGGGGGCTACGAGGGCTATGGCTACACCTTC.

The J gene is TRBJ2-7, the V gene TRBV6-1; 11 bases map to TRBD1. The germline V gene has CDR1 MNHNS and CDR2 SASEGT. This CDR3 contains 14 residues. Trimming took 6 bases from V and 6 from J; bases not matched to a gene: 7. CDR3 DNA: TGTGCCAGCAGGCACCGGGACAGGGGGTTCGAGCAGTACTTC. Its translation is CASRHRDRGFEQYF.

The chain uses TRBV7-3 and TRBJ2-3; TRBD2 matches 9 bases. Trimming at V came to 2 bases and at J to 1 base, leaving 4 bases not matched to a gene. The CDR3 length is 16 residues. Germline CDR1 SGHTA, CDR2 FQGTGA. The chain's CDR3 is CASSLGASGGTDTQYF. The CDR3 DNA is TGTGCCAGCAGCTTAGGTGCTAGCGGGGGCACAGATACGCAGTATTTT. Drawing the rest from reference TRBV7-3 and TRBJ2-3, the complete variable domain is GAGVSQTPSNKVTEKGKYVELRCDPISGHTALYWYRQSLGQGPEFLIYFQGTGAADDSGLPNDRFFAVRPEGSVSTLKIQRTERGDSAVYLCASSLGASGGTDTQYFGPGTRLTVL.

This rearrangement joins TRBV11-1 to TRBJ2-1; the match to TRBD2 covers 10 bases. The V segment lost 5 bases and the J segment 3 bases; nucleotides outside the gene matches: 4. The germline CDR1 and CDR2 sequences are SGHAT and FQDESV (reference sequence). The CDR3 contains 15 residues. The CDR3 DNA reads TGTGCCAGCAGCCAACTAGCGGGAATCTACAATGAGCAGTTCTTC. Translation gives CASSQLAGIYNEQFF. Full variable domain (remainder filled in from reference TRBV11-1 and TRBJ2-1): EAEVAQSPRYKITEKSQAVAFWCDPISGHATLYWYRQILGQGPELLVQFQDESVVDDSQLPKDRFSAERLKGVDSTLKIQPAELGDSAMYLCASSQLAGIYNEQFFGPGTRLTVL.

The chain employs TRBV29-1 and TRBJ2-7, with D hard to call. V was pared by 4 bases and J by 4 bases, with 8 bases between. Germline CDR1 and CDR2: SQVTM and ANQGSEA. The CDR3 spans 11 residues. The CDR3 loop is CSVVPPYEQYF. For the CDR3, the DNA is TGCAGCGTTGTCCCCCCTTACGAGCAGTACTTC.

With regard to this clone: Other DNA sequences from this sample encode an identical CDR3 as well. The genes are TRBV28 and TRBJ1-1; 9 bases agree with TRBD1. The junction had 2 bases not matched to a gene; V was cut back by 8 bases and J by 1 base. From germline, CDR1 is MDHEN and CDR2 SYDVKM. The CDR3 consists of 13 residues. In nucleotides, the CDR3 is TGTGCCAGCCGGGGACAGGGGAACACTGAAGCTTTCTTT. Encoded protein: CASRGQGNTEAFF.

This chain uses TRBV5-1 with TRBJ1-2; the D is unclear. The CDR3 has 13 residues. The germline V gene has CDR1 SGHRS and CDR2 YFSETQ. Trimming shortened V by 0 bases and J by 5 bases, and 8 bases separated the two germline ends. The CDR3 DNA follows: TGCGCCAGCAGCTTGGATGTACTATATGGCTACACCTTC. It translates to CASSLDVLYGYTF.

The V call is TRBV11-1, the J call TRBJ2-1, with TRBD1 matching over 8 bases. V was clipped by 4 bases and J by 3 bases; unmatched bases: 2. From germline, CDR1 is SGHAT and CDR2 FQDESV (reference sequence). The CDR3 spans 14 residues. The CDR3 protein is CASSYRGNYNEQFF. The DNA for the CDR3 is TGTGCCAGCAGCTACAGGGGGAACTACAATGAGCAGTTCTTC.

The CDR3 nucleotides read TGCGCCAGCAGCCAAGATCGACCCCGGACAGGGTCGACGAAGGCCCAGTACTTC. As protein: CASSQDRPRTGSTKAQYF. The genes are TRBV4-3 and TRBJ2-5; TRBD1 matches 8 bases. This CDR3 is built from 18 residues. J gave up 9 bases and V 0 bases, and 18 bases lay outside the gene matches. From germline, CDR1 is LGHNA and CDR2 YSLEER.

The rearrangement links TRBV29-1 to TRBJ2-7, with D perhaps matching TRBD2 (6 bases). CDR1 SQVTM and CDR2 ANQGSEA come from the germline V gene. Trimming shortened V by 4 bases and J by 2 bases, and 30 bases separated the two germline ends. The CDR3 totals 19 residues. DNA for the CDR3: TGCAGCGTTGTCCCCCCCACTCGACTAGAGCGGGCGGTAACCTACGAGCAGTACTTC. It codes for CSVVPPTRLERAVTYEQYF.

This CDR3 is CASSLDRGVNYGYTF. In nucleotides, the CDR3 is TGTGCCAGCAGCTTAGACAGGGGGGTAAACTATGGCTACACCTTC. The gene calls are TRBV13 and TRBJ1-2; 8 positions match TRBD1. The V gene's germline CDR1 is PRHDT and CDR2 FYEKMQ (reference sequence). The CDR3 is made up of 15 amino acids. Trimming at V came to 1 base and at J to 2 bases, leaving 3 bases not matched to a gene.

The chain links TRBV7-8 to TRBJ2-7; 9 nucleotides line up with TRBD2. Germline loops: CDR1 SGHVS, CDR2 FQNEAQ. This CDR3 is built from 15 residues. With 5 bases clipped from V and 0 bases from J, the junction kept 5 bases outside the gene matches. Here the CDR3 reads CASSQLTSGSYEQYF. The DNA of the CDR3 is TGTGCCAGCAGCCAGCTGACTAGCGGCTCCTACGAGCAGTACTTC.

The CDR3 DNA sequence: TGTGCCTGGAGTGTACAAGTGGACACTGAAGCTTTCTTT. Amino acid sequence: CAWSVQVDTEAFF. The chain has TRBV30 and TRBJ1-1; no clear D. The CDR3 contains 13 residues. Germline V gene data show CDR1 as GTSNPN and CDR2 as SVGIG (reference sequence). The V and J ends lost 0 bases and 3 bases respectively, with 8 bases between them. Complete variable domain (other parts from reference TRBV30 and TRBJ1-1): SQTIHQWPATLVQPVGSPLSLECTVEGTSNPNLYWYRQAAGRGLQLLFYSVGIGQISSEVPQNLSASRPQDRQFILSSKKLLLSDSGFYLCAWSVQVDTEAFFGQGTRLTVV.

The rearrangement links TRBV5-1 to TRBJ1-4, with D tentatively TRBD1 (6 bases). CDR1 SGHRS and CDR2 YFSETQ come from the germline V gene. The CDR3 loop spans 14 amino acids. V gave up 6 bases and J gave up 5 bases, with 14 bases separating them. For the CDR3, the DNA is TGCGCCAGCACTTCAGGGGCCCGAAATGAAAAACTGTTTTTT. Its protein product is CASTSGARNEKLFF.

The V and J genes are TRBV11-2 and TRBJ2-7; 7 bases agree with TRBD1. Losses at the gene ends were 3 bases for V and 2 bases for J; bases not matched to a gene: 7. Germline values: CDR1 SGHAT, CDR2 FQNNGV. This CDR3 is built from 15 residues. CDR3 protein: CASSFSGQLTYEQYF. The CDR3 nucleotides read TGTGCCAGCAGCTTTTCGGGACAGTTAACCTACGAGCAGTACTTC.

This sequence joins TRBV28 and TRBJ2-3; weak D call: TRBD1 (6 bases). V was trimmed by 4 bases and J by 1 base, leaving 12 bases between them. CDR1 MDHEN and CDR2 SYDVKM come from the germline V gene. This CDR3 region has 15 residues. The CDR3 protein is CASSSGQRGTDTQYF. The CDR3 DNA reads TGTGCCAGCAGTTCAGGACAGAGGGGCACAGATACGCAGTATTTT.

V gene TRBV19 combines with J gene TRBJ2-3; weak D call: TRBD2 (6 bases). The CDR3 extends over 16 amino acids. Trimming stripped 0 bases from V and 3 bases from J, with 13 bases between. The germline CDR1 and CDR2 sequences are LNHDA and SQIVND (reference sequence). DNA of the CDR3: TGTGCCAGTAGTATAGATACCCTAGCGTTGACAGATACGCAGTATTTT. This gives the protein CASSIDTLALTDTQYF.

This clone was seen more than once but under ten times. The chain is built from TRBV28 and TRBJ2-2; 9 nucleotides line up with TRBD2. Germline-derived CDR1 and CDR2 are MDHEN and SYDVKM. The CDR3 contains 13 residues. The trim removed 6 bases at V and 6 bases at J, leaving 2 bases unmatched. CDR3 region: CASRGLAPGELFF. The CDR3 region has the DNA TGTGCCAGCAGGGGACTAGCTCCCGGGGAGCTGTTTTTT.

The chain uses TRBV18 and TRBJ2-1, with 9 bases fitting TRBD2. Germline V gives CDR1 KGHSH, CDR2 LQKENI. The CDR3 is 16 residues long. Trimming cost V 2 bases and J 3 bases; bases outside gene matches: 5. CDR3 amino acids: CASSPVSSGIYNEQFF. The CDR3 DNA sequence: TGTGCCAGCTCACCAGTGTCTAGCGGGATCTACAATGAGCAGTTCTTC.

J is TRBJ2-5 and V is TRBV7-3; 14 nucleotides align to TRBD2. The J call is in doubt because the DNA end fits TRBJ2-7 better. The germline gives CDR1 SGHTA, CDR2 FQGTGA. The length of the CDR3 is 16 residues. CDR3 residues: CASSPGLAGGKDEQYF. The CDR3 DNA is TGTGCCAGCAGCCCCGGACTAGCGGGAGGAAAGGACGAGCAGTACTTC.